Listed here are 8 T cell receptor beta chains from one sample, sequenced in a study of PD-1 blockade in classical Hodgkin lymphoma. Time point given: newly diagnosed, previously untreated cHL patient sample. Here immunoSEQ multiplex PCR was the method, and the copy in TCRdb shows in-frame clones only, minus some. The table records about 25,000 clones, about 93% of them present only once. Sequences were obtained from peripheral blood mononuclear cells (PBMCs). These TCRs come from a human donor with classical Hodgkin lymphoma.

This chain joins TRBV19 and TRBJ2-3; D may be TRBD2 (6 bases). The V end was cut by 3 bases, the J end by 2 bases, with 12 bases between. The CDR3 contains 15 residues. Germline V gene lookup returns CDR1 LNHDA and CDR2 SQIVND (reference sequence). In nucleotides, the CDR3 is TGTGCCAGTAGTATTGGTACGGGGGTCACAGATACGCAGTATTTT. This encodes CASSIGTGVTDTQYF.

Here the CDR3 reads CASSLSFTEAFF. Written as DNA, the CDR3 is TGTGCCAGCAGTTTAAGTTTCACTGAAGCTTTCTTT. V and J are TRBV28 and TRBJ1-1; no clear D gene. Germline V lookup: CDR1 MDHEN, CDR2 SYDVKM. V lost 2 bases, J lost 4 bases, and 5 bases lay in between. This CDR3 has 12 amino acids.

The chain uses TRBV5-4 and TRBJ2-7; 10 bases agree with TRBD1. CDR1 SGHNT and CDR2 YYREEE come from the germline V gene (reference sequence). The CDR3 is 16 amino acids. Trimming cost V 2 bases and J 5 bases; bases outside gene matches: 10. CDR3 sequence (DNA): TGTGCCAGCAGCTTCCCCCGTCCCGGGACAGGGGACGAGCAGTACTTC. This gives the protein CASSFPRPGTGDEQYF.

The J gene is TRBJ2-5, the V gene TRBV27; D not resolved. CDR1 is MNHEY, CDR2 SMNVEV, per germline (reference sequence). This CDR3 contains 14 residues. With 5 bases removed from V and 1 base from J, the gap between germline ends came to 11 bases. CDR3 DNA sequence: TGTGCCAGCAGTCCCGAATCATCCCAAGAGACCCAGTACTTC. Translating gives CASSPESSQETQYF.

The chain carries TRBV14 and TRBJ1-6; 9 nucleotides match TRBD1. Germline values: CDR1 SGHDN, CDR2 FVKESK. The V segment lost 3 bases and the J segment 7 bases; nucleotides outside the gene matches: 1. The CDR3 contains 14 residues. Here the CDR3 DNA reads TGTGCCAGCAGCCAGACAGGGGGGAATTCACCCCTCCACTTT. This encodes CASSQTGGNSPLHF.

This chain's CDR3 is CASSPRTGGYEQYF. The CDR3 coding sequence is TGCGCCAGCAGCCCTAGGACAGGGGGCTACGAGCAGTACTTC. This chain joins TRBV5-1 and TRBJ2-7, with 10 positions matching TRBD1. V shed 4 bases and J 3 bases; nucleotides not matched to a gene: 4. This CDR3 has 14 residues. The germline gives CDR1 SGHRS, CDR2 YFSETQ.

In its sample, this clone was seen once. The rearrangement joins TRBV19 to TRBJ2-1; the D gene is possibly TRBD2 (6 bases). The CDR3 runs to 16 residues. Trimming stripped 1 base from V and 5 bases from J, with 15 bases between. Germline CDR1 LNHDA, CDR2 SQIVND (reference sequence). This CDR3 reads CASSIVRGKVDNEQFF. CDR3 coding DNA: TGTGCCAGTAGTATAGTTCGGGGGAAGGTGGACAATGAGCAGTTCTTC.

The CDR3, as DNA: TGTGCCACCAGCAGAGATTCCGACGGAACCGGGGAGCTGTTTTTT. Amino acid sequence: CATSRDSDGTGELFF. This chain joins TRBV15 and TRBJ2-2, with no clear D. Germline V gives CDR1 LNHNV, CDR2 YYDKDF (reference sequence). V lost 0 bases and J 5 bases, leaving 10 bases between the germline ends. CDR3 length: 15 residues.